This paragraph reports one T cell receptor beta chain. Its specificity is unknown. The data belong to a study of T-cell reconstitution after alpha-beta-depleted transplantation in children. Study results and limitations: Recipient T cells and thymic progenitors that survived gave rise to the high TCRbeta diversity observed at day 60 in some patients. Several hundred rapidly expanded clones from non-depleted graft cells reportedly supplied alpha-beta T cells about two months post-transplant.

The CDR3 loop spans 14 amino acids. Germline V gives CDR1 GTSNPN, CDR2 SVGIG (reference sequence). V dropped 3 bases and J dropped 0 bases, with 8 bases sitting between them. Unique molecular identifiers were used in preparing the TCRbeta library. TCRdb recomputed calls from the PCR reads with MiXCR, one row per CDR3 protein. The data show under 850,000 distinct CDR3 sequences, over 10% seen once. The TCR sequence derives from a girl aged 2 to 10 with congenital amegakaryocytic thrombocytopenia, due to receive a stem cell transplant. The V and J genes are TRBV30 and TRBJ2-2, with D hard to call. The starting material was PBMCs, obtained before TCRalphabeta/CD19-depleted stem cell transplant. CDR3 region: CAWSADANTGELFF. Here the CDR3 DNA reads TGTGCCTGGAGCGCCGACGCGAACACCGGGGAGCTGTTTTTT.